This T cell receptor (beta chain) was recorded in a study of regulatory T cells in long-lasting Graves disease (dated by TCRdb to about 2021). Some background on the complete study: To count as having persistent Graves' disease, a patient had to have received antithyroid drug treatment for over 5 years with TSH receptor autoantibodies remaining persistently positive. In the clinical cohort, patients with persistent Graves' disease had used antithyroid drugs for an average of about 10.3 years. The study was registered as a clinical trial and conducted in China. A total of around 35 samples underwent TCR sequencing: about 13 from persistent and about 20 from newly diagnosed Graves' disease patients. Persistent Graves' disease patients were compared with newly diagnosed Graves' disease patients by peripheral blood TCR sequencing and RNA sequencing.

Library prep was done by multiplex PCR. The sequencer was an Illumina HiSeq 4000. iRepertoire HTBI primers and Arm-PCR amplification of CDR3 regions were used to construct TCR beta libraries. Before sequencing, the PCR products underwent gel purification. The study's processing was this. Gene usage analysis of CDR3 amino acid clonotypes relied on the roughly 60 TRBV and fewer than 15 TRBJ segments identified across samples. Filtered high-quality paired reads were merged into contigs using COPE and FqMerger. BLAST was used to align contigs to IMGT TRBV, TRBD and TRBJ reference genes, and CDR3 was defined according to IMGT. Any clonotype with a frequency above 0.1% was counted as a highly expanded clone. Shannon entropy was used to measure repertoire diversity, and the Gini coefficient was used to measure V-J evenness. A clonotype found in more than one individual was treated as public. TCRdb's own reprocessing of the public reads used fastp at Q25 and MiXCR and kept productive beta chains. CDR3 protein duplicates are merged, each entry listing the most common genes and DNA. The V and J calls were determined by TCRdb, not by the authors. This sample is represented by hundreds of thousands of distinct CDR3 sequences; 25% to 35% of them were singletons. Of the sample, under 55% falls within the top ten clones.

Findings and caveats that apply to the study as a whole: Because the primary lesion, thyroid tissue, could not be accessed, the study looked at peripheral blood alone. Persistent patients shared more public clonotypes among themselves (around 2,500) than newly diagnosed patients did (roughly 920). Sequencing and analysis were limited to the TCR beta chain. Persistent Graves' disease patients showed lower TCR Shannon entropy and fewer highly expanded clones than newly diagnosed patients, suggesting clonal expansion. The authors noted that the small sample size was a limitation that may lower accuracy. TRBV28, TRBJ1-2 and TRBJ2-5 were preferentially used in persistent disease, while TRBV20-1 and TRBJ2-1 were favored in newly diagnosed disease.

About this clonotype itself: Its antigen target is currently unknown. Per-base qualities were not stored, and no clone one base away is much larger.

Read against the paper, the sample's time point label means: persistent/refractory GD, antithyroid drugs over 5 years with positive TRAb. RNA was extracted from PBMCs in TRIzol for both TCR sequencing and RNA sequencing. Graves' disease was diagnosed according to American Thyroid Association guidelines. Patients were recruited from an endocrinology department in Xi'an, China. Each patient gave about 8.1 milliliters of peripheral blood, collected in an EDTA anticoagulant tube. Ficoll Paque Plus density gradient separation was used to isolate PBMCs, and no further T cell sorting was performed. RNA quality was checked with an Agilent 2100 Bioanalyzer and agarose gel, and concentration with a NanoDrop 2000. Relative to germline, V is missing 6 bases and J is missing 7 bases, with 5 bases of the junction outside any gene match. The CDR3 measures 15 amino acids from cysteine to phenylalanine. Only the CDR3 DNA stays, 45 bases, in frame from base 1. According to the germline V gene (reference sequence), CDR1 reads MNHEY and CDR2 reads SMNVEV.

The TCR sequence derives from a female donor with Graves disease. This chain is built from TRBV27 and TRBJ2-1, with 14 central nucleotides matching TRBD2. The sequencing used peripheral blood mononuclear cells (PBMCs), collected when the disease was refractory, from a patient treated with antithyroid drugs. The nucleotides are TGTGCCAGCAGCCCCGGGACTAGCGGGAGTAATGAGCAGTTCTTC. This is translated as CASSPGTSGSNEQFF.